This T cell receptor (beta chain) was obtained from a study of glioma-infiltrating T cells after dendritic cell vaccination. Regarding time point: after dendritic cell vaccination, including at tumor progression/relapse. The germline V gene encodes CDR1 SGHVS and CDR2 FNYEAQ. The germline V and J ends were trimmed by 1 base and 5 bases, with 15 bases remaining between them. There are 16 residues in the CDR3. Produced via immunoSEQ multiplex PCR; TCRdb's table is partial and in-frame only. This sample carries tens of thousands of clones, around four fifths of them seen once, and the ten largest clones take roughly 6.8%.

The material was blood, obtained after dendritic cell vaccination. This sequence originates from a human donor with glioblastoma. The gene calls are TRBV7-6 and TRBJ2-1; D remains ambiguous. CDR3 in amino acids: CASSLGVRGWDNEQFF. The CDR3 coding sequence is TGTGCCAGCAGCTTAGGGGTTCGAGGTTGGGACAATGAGCAGTTCTTC.